A selection of T cell receptor beta chains follows, all from one sample in a study of blood T cells in healthy people across ages. TCRdb itself ran the 5' RACE reads through MiXCR, one entry per CDR3 protein. The data hold more than 800,000 distinct CDR3 sequences, with 25% to 30% observed a single time. Sample: blood. All receptors derive from a woman aged 80 or over in good health. CDR3s include the opening cysteine and the closing phenylalanine or tryptophan. The order of the fields is V gene, J gene, D gene, clone size, CDR3 protein, CDR3 DNA. A D gene is named only where the DNA matches it firmly. Clone size is given for some rows only: seen once, a few or many times, or a class if the clone is expanded.

>TRBV10-3|TRBJ2-6|TRBD2|.
CAISERSSGGSGANVLTF
TGTGCCATCAGTGAGCGGTCTAGCGGGGGGTCTGGGGCCAACGTCCTGACTTTC
>TRBV7-2|TRBJ1-1|.|.
CASTGPPLNTEAFF
TGTGCCAGCACCGGTCCCCCGCTGAACACTGAAGCTTTCTTT
>TRBV27|TRBJ2-3|.|many
CAIGVGADTQYF
TGTGCCATCGGGGTGGGGGCTGATACGCAGTATTTT
>TRBV5-1|TRBJ2-3|TRBD1|many
CASSYAQGASTDTQYF
TGCGCCAGCAGCTACGCTCAGGGGGCGAGCACAGATACGCAGTATTTT
>TRBV20-1|TRBJ1-5|TRBD1|.
CSAREFGTGDQPQHF
TGCAGTGCTAGAGAATTCGGGACAGGGGACCAGCCCCAGCATTTT
>TRBV7-2|TRBJ2-1|.|many
CASSPGVPGNEQFF
TGTGCCAGCAGCCCAGGGGTGCCGGGCAATGAGCAGTTCTTC
>TRBV2|TRBJ1-1|TRBD1|few
CASLPGQGNTEAFF
TGTGCCAGCCTACCGGGACAGGGCAACACTGAAGCTTTCTTT
>TRBV29-1|TRBJ2-7|.|.
CSVGTVSSYEQYF
TGCAGCGTTGGGACGGTGAGCTCCTACGAGCAGTACTTC
>TRBV19|TRBJ2-1|.|.
CASSTIGNEQFF
TGTGCCAGTAGTACTATAGGCAATGAGCAGTTCTTC
>TRBV7-2|TRBJ2-1|TRBD2|many
CASSPSGGARNEQFF
TGTGCCAGCAGTCCTAGCGGGGGGGCCAGGAATGAGCAGTTCTTC
>TRBV25-1|TRBJ1-4|.|.
CACSEIGIGANEKRFF
TGTGCCTGCAGTGAAATAGGCATAGGAGCTAATGAAAAACGGTTTTTT
>TRBV7-2|TRBJ2-5|TRBD2|.
CASSLNVRLAVQETQYF
TGTGCCAGCAGCTTGAACGTGAGGCTAGCGGTACAAGAGACCCAGTACTTC
>TRBV20-1|TRBJ2-5|.|many
CSASRAQETQYF
TGCAGTGCTAGTCGGGCCCAAGAGACCCAGTACTTC
>TRBV5-6|TRBJ2-3|.|many
CASSLIQGRTDTQYF
TGTGCCAGCAGCTTAATACAGGGCCGCACAGATACGCAGTATTTT
>TRBV12-3/TRBV12-4|TRBJ2-3|.|many
CASRGRSDTQYF
TGTGCCAGCAGGGGCCGTTCAGATACGCAGTATTTT
>TRBV11-2|TRBJ1-4|.|.
CASSSGGPTNEKLFF
TGTGCCAGCAGCTCTGGTGGGCCAACTAATGAAAAACTGTTTTTT
>TRBV18|TRBJ2-1|.|.
CASSLAGLDEQFF
TGTGCCAGCTCGTTGGCAGGGCTGGATGAGCAGTTCTTC
>TRBV6-2/TRBV6-3|TRBJ2-5|.|many
CASSFGLQETQYF
TGTGCCAGCAGTTTCGGCTTGCAAGAGACCCAGTACTTC
>TRBV5-1|TRBJ2-7|.|few
CASSLVFGTEGGEQYF
TGCGCCAGCAGCTTGGTGTTCGGGACCGAAGGCGGCGAGCAGTACTTC
>TRBV6-5|TRBJ1-5|.|.
CASSYFRAIQDSNQPQHF
TGTGCCAGCAGTTACTTCCGGGCCATCCAGGATAGCAATCAGCCCCAGCATTTT
>TRBV7-6|TRBJ2-3|.|.
CASSPHYTDTQYF
TGTGCCAGCAGCCCCCATTACACAGATACGCAGTATTTT
>TRBV14|TRBJ1-1|TRBD1|.
CASSTYRTGPTEAFF
TGTGCCAGCAGCACTTACCGGACAGGGCCCACTGAAGCTTTCTTT
>TRBV12-3/TRBV12-4|TRBJ1-2|.|many
CASSFSGATYGYTF
TGTGCCAGCAGTTTCTCGGGCGCTACCTATGGCTACACCTTC
>TRBV6-5|TRBJ1-5|.|many
CASSYPGQPQHF
TGTGCCAGCAGTTACCCTGGGCAGCCCCAGCATTTT
>TRBV7-6|TRBJ2-7|.|many
CASPEQGYEQYF
TGTGCCAGCCCCGAGCAGGGTTACGAGCAGTACTTC
>TRBV7-2|TRBJ2-2|TRBD2|few
CASSSTSGPNTGELFF
TGTGCCAGCAGCTCCACTAGCGGACCGAACACCGGGGAGCTGTTTTTT
>TRBV9|TRBJ1-4|TRBD1|.
CASSVAGTGDEKLFF
TGTGCCAGCAGCGTAGCTGGGACAGGGGATGAAAAACTGTTTTTT
>TRBV3-1|TRBJ2-1|TRBD1|.
CASSRGPGQGAGGQFF
TGTGCCAGCAGCCGCGGTCCGGGACAGGGGGCAGGTGGGCAGTTCTTC
>TRBV27|TRBJ1-1|TRBD1|once
CASTTGANTEAFF
TGTGCCAGCACGACAGGGGCGAACACTGAAGCTTTCTTT
>TRBV7-7|TRBJ2-5|.|many
CASSLLAGMKETQYF
TGTGCTAGCAGCTTACTGGCGGGGATGAAAGAGACCCAGTACTTC
>TRBV2|TRBJ2-6|.|many
CASSENPTGANVLTF
TGTGCCAGCAGTGAAAATCCGACTGGGGCCAACGTCCTGACTTTC
>TRBV11-3|TRBJ2-1|TRBD1|many
CASKQGASYNEQFF
TGTGCCAGTAAACAGGGGGCCTCCTACAATGAGCAGTTCTTC
>TRBV12-3/TRBV12-4|TRBJ2-3|TRBD2|.
CASSLAGSGGALDTQYF
TGTGCCAGCAGTTTAGCCGGCAGCGGGGGGGCCTTAGATACGCAGTATTTT
>TRBV5-1|TRBJ2-2|.|many
CASSLVGMNTGELFF
TGCGCCAGCAGCTTGGTGGGCATGAACACCGGGGAGCTGTTTTTT
>TRBV20-1|TRBJ2-3|TRBD1|many
CSARRYLQGEYTDTQYF
TGCAGTGCTAGACGCTACCTACAGGGGGAGTATACAGATACGCAGTATTTT
>TRBV7-2|TRBJ2-7|TRBD2|.
CASSSQARTSGSGYEQYF
TGTGCCAGCAGCTCTCAAGCTCGGACTAGCGGGAGTGGCTACGAGCAGTACTTC
>TRBV29-1|TRBJ1-6|.|.
CSTRVTADSPLHF
TGCAGCACCAGGGTCACGGCGGATTCACCCCTCCACTTT
>TRBV5-1|TRBJ1-1|.|many
CASSLEGVGTEAFF
TGCGCCAGCAGCTTGGAGGGGGTAGGGACTGAAGCTTTCTTT
>TRBV11-2|TRBJ1-1|.|few
CASSLGPRRNTEAFF
TGTGCCAGCAGCCTAGGGCCCCGCCGGAACACTGAAGCTTTCTTT
>TRBV21-1|TRBJ2-6|.|.
CASSKSSSGANVLTF
TGTGCCAGCAGCAAAAGTAGCTCTGGGGCCAACGTCCTGACTTTC
>TRBV5-1|TRBJ1-1|.|once
CASSSSGGAMRNTEAFF
TGCGCCAGCAGCTCATCCGGGGGGGCGATGAGGAACACTGAAGCTTTCTTT
>TRBV6-6|TRBJ2-7|.|few
CASSSDPPYEQYF
TGTGCCAGCAGTTCTGACCCGCCCTACGAGCAGTACTTC